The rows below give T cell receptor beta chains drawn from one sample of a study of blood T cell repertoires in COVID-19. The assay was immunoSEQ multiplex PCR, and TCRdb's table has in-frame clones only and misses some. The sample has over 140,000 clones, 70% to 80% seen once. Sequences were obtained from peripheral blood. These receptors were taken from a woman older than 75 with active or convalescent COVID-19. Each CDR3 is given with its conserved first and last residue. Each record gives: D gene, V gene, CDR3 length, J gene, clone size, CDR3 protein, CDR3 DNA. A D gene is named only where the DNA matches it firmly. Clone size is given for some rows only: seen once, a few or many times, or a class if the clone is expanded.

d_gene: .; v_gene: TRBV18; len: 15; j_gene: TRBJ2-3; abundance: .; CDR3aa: CASSPPMPGTDTQYF; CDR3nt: TGTGCCAGCTCACCACCAATGCCGGGGACAGATACGCAGTATTTT
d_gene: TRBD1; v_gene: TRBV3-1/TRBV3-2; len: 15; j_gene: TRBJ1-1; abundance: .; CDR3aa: CASSPGQGGKAEAFF; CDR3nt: TGTGCCAGCAGTCCAGGACAGGGAGGCAAGGCTGAAGCTTTCTTT
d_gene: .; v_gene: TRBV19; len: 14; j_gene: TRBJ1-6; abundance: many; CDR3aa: CASSSFGGLTPLHF; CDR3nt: TGTGCCAGTAGTTCTTTCGGGGGTCTGACACCCCTCCACTTT
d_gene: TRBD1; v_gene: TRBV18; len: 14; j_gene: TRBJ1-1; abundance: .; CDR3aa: CASSLGTGSTEAFF; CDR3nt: TGTGCCAGCTCACTAGGGACAGGGAGCACTGAAGCTTTCTTT
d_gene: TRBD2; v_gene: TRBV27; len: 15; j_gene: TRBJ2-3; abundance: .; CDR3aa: CATRLAGGSTDTQYF; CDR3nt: TGTGCCACCCGACTAGCGGGGGGAAGCACAGATACGCAGTATTTT
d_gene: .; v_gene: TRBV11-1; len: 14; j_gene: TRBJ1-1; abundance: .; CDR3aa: CASSLIGGRSEAFF; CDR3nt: TGTGCCAGCAGCTTAATCGGGGGGAGGTCTGAAGCTTTCTTT
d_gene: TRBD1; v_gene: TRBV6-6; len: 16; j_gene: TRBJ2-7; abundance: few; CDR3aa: CASRNKPGQGKGEQYF; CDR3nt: TGTGCCAGCCGAAATAAACCGGGACAGGGTAAGGGCGAGCAGTACTTC
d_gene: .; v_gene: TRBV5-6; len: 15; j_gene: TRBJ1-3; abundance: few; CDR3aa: CASSFTGVSGNTIYF; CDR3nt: TGTGCCAGCAGCTTCACAGGCGTCTCTGGAAACACCATATATTTT
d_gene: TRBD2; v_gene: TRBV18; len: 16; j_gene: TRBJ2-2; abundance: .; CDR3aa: CASSPPAAGRTGELFF; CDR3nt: TGTGCCAGCTCACCACCGGCAGCGGGGAGAACCGGGGAGCTGTTTTTT
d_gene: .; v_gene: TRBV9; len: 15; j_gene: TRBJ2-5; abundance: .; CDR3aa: CASSPQASWQETQYF; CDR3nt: TGTGCCAGCAGCCCCCAGGCTAGCTGGCAAGAGACCCAGTACTTC
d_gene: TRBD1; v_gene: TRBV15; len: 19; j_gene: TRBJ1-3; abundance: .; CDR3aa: CATSRENRDRLKQGNTIYF; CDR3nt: TGTGCCACCAGCAGAGAGAATAGGGACAGGTTAAAACAGGGAAACACCATATATTTT
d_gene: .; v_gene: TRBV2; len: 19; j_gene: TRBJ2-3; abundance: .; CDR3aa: CASSEFFPTGRESTDTQYF; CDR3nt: TGTGCCAGCAGTGAATTTTTCCCCACAGGGCGTGAGAGCACAGATACGCAGTATTTT
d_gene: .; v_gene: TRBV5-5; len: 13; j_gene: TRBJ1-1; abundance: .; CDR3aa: CASSLNSNTEAFF; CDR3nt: TGTGCCAGCAGCTTGAACAGTAACACTGAAGCTTTCTTT
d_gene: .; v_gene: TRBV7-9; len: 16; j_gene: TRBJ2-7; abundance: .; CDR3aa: CASSFSGPLFSYEQYF; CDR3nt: TGTGCCAGCAGCTTCTCAGGGCCCCTCTTTTCCTACGAGCAGTACTTC